The following is a T cell receptor beta chain sequence with its context. The data belong to a study of technical replicates of blood from a few donors. The data were produced by immunoSEQ multiplex PCR, yet TCRdb's version contains in-frame clones alone and is incomplete. There are 80,000 to 100,000 clones in the sample; about 91% occur only once, and more than 0.25% lies in the top ten. The CDR3 has 11 residues. Germline CDR1 and CDR2: DFQATT and SNEGSKA (reference sequence). V was pared by 6 bases and J by 8 bases, with 14 bases between. The chain has TRBV20-1 and TRBJ2-7; no clear D. The receptor's source is a human donor in good health. The source material was T cells isolated from PBMCs. In nucleotides, the CDR3 is TGCAGTGCCGACGACAAGAGAAAGCAGTACTTC. It yields the protein CSADDKRKQYF.